This T cell receptor (beta chain) was identified in a study of blood T cell repertoires in COVID-19. Repertoires were generated with immunoSEQ multiplex PCR, while TCRdb's copy carries only in-frame clones and drops some. The data show approximately 250,000 clones, about 89% seen once. CDR1 is MNHEY and CDR2 is SMNVEV in the germline V gene (reference sequence). Trimming shortened V by 2 bases and J by 3 bases, and 16 bases separated the two germline ends. The CDR3 totals 16 residues. The sequence was obtained from a man between 35 and 55 years old with active or convalescent COVID-19. The sample taken for sequencing was peripheral blood. The V and J genes are TRBV27 and TRBJ1-1, with D possibly matching TRBD1 (5 bases). For the CDR3, the DNA is TGTGCCAGCAGTTTAGGGGGGATCTTGGCCCACACTGAAGCTTTCTTT. This encodes CASSLGGILAHTEAFF.